One sample yielded the 30 T cell receptor beta chains listed below, sequenced in a study of molecular identifiers for immune sequencing clone quantification. MiXCR, run by TCRdb on the PCR reads, gives a single entry per CDR3 protein. The sample holds 300,000 to 400,000 distinct CDR3 sequences, roughly 23% seen once. The sequenced sample was naive CD8+ T cells from blood, with Jurkat cell RNA spiked in. Specified subset: FACS-sorted CD8+CD4-CCR7+CD45RA+ naive T cells. These receptors were taken from a human donor in good health. Some libraries in this study had Jurkat cell RNA spiked in.

This clonotype was recorded at least ten times. This chain links TRBV6-2 or TRBV6-3 with TRBJ2-5; no clear D gene. The CDR3 is 13 residues long. CDR1 and CDR2 from the germline V gene are MNHEY and SVGEGT. The germline V and J ends were trimmed by 2 bases and 0 bases, with 4 bases remaining between them. CDR3: CASSYGYQETQYF. In DNA, the CDR3 is TGTGCCAGCAGTTACGGGTACCAAGAGACCCAGTACTTC.

This clonotype was seen more than once but under ten times. The rearrangement links TRBV27 to TRBJ2-7; TRBD1 or TRBD2 may be the D gene (5 bases each). The germline CDR1 and CDR2 sequences are MNHEY and SMNVEV (reference sequence). The CDR3 consists of 16 residues. Trimming stripped 1 base from V and 3 bases from J, with 16 bases between. For the CDR3, the DNA is TGTGCCAGCAGTTTATTAGGGCCGATGGGGGTCTACGAGCAGTACTTC. Amino acids: CASSLLGPMGVYEQYF.

This clonotype was detected only a few times. The V and J genes are TRBV10-2 and TRBJ1-5; 7 bases are a match to TRBD1. Germline trimming cut 5 bases from V and 2 bases from J; bases unmatched to any gene: 3. Germline CDR1 reads WSHSY; CDR2 reads SAAADI. The CDR3 is made up of 14 amino acids. The CDR3 protein is CASSWDSGNQPQHF. The CDR3 coding sequence is TGCGCCAGCAGTTGGGACAGCGGCAATCAGCCCCAGCATTTT.

This clonotype has a handful of counts. The CDR3 coding sequence is TGCAGTGCTAGAGATTGGCCGGGGCTGAACACTGAAGCTTTCTTT. It specifies CSARDWPGLNTEAFF. This rearrangement joins TRBV20-1 to TRBJ1-1, with a weak D call TRBD1 (5 bases). V was clipped by 0 bases and J by 0 bases, with 11 bases between them. From germline, CDR1 is DFQATT and CDR2 SNEGSKA (reference sequence). The CDR3 loop spans 15 amino acids.

Note on this clonotype: An end of the junction does not agree with germline; a read error may underlie this. The genes are TRBV20-1 and TRBJ2-7; tentatively, D is TRBD2 (5 bases). CDR1 and CDR2 (germline): DFQATT, SNEGSKA (reference sequence). This CDR3 has 15 amino acids. CDR3 residues: CNARRVAHTLYEQYF. The CDR3 coding sequence is TGCAATGCTCGGCGGGTAGCCCACACCCTCTACGAGCAGTACTTC.

A note on this clonotype: A much larger clone sits a single nucleotide away, making a read error possible. The genes are TRBV7-2 and TRBJ1-5; no reliable D call. Germline V gene sequence: CDR1 SGHTA, CDR2 FQGNSA. The CDR3 is 15 residues long. The ends were cut back, 3 bases at V and 0 bases at J, with 9 bases in the middle. The CDR3 here is CASSFDDNSNQPQHF. DNA of the CDR3: TGTGCCAGCAGCTTCGATGACAATAGCAATCAGCCCCAGCATTTT.

Notes on this clonotype: A much larger clone differs from this one at a single base, so this may be a read error. This chain uses TRBV28 with TRBJ2-3; D is unresolved. Trimming stripped 2 bases from V and 2 bases from J, with 14 bases between. Per germline, CDR1 MDHEN and CDR2 SYDVKM. The CDR3 extends over 16 amino acids. CDR3 nucleotide sequence: TGTGCCAGCAGTTTACCCAGGACCAAAACCACAGATACGCAGTATTTT. Its translation: CASSLPRTKTTDTQYF.

This clonotype was counted many times. The V and J genes are TRBV4-1 and TRBJ2-3; TRBD1 aligns across 8 bases. V gave up 1 base and J gave up 6 bases; unmatched junction bases: 6. Germline loops: CDR1 MGHRA, CDR2 YSYEKL. The CDR3 extends over 15 amino acids. CDR3 DNA: TGCGCCAGCAGCCAAGTCCAGGGGGCGGTGGATACGCAGTATTTT. Amino acids: CASSQVQGAVDTQYF.

In this sample, this clonotype turned up a few times. This chain links TRBV12-3 or TRBV12-4 with TRBJ2-5, with 10 bases aligning to TRBD2. J lost 3 bases, V lost 1 base, and 8 bases had no gene match. The CDR3 loop spans 17 amino acids. The DNA for the CDR3 is TGTGCCAGCAGTTTAGTAGGGCTAGCGGGGGAGAAAGAGACCCAGTACTTC. It is translated as CASSLVGLAGEKETQYF.

This clonotype occurred many times. The V and J genes are TRBV5-1 and TRBJ1-1; 8 bases fit TRBD1. Per germline, CDR1 SGHRS and CDR2 YFSETQ. Unmatched junction bases numbered 5, after V lost 5 bases and J lost 5 bases. This CDR3 comprises 13 residues. The CDR3 bases are TGCGCCAGCAGAGCAGGACAGGGTACTGAAGCTTTCTTT. It is translated as CASRAGQGTEAFF.

Notes on this clonotype: One base away lies a much larger clone, so this may be a sequencing read error. The CDR3 loop reads CSVRGTSGTGELLF. CDR3 in DNA: TGCAGCGTCCGGGGGACTAGCGGTACCGGGGAGCTGCTTTTT. V gene TRBV29-1 combines with J gene TRBJ2-2; 11 bases align to TRBD2. The length of the CDR3 is 14 residues. Germline CDR1 reads SQVTM; CDR2 reads ANQGSEA.

Concerning this clonotype itself: A read error may explain this, as a much larger clone is one base away. The chain has TRBV20-1 and TRBJ1-1; D not resolved. CDR3 length: 11 residues. CDR1 and CDR2 from the germline V gene are DFQATT and SNEGSKA (reference sequence). The DNA for the CDR3 is TGCAGACTCGTGATGTTCACTGAAGCTTTCTTT. Translation: CRLVMFTEAFF.

This chain connects TRBV28 to TRBJ1-2, with TRBD1 matching 11 bases. V lost 4 bases and J lost 3; bases outside the gene matches: 4. CDR3 length: 15 amino acids. Germline V gene sequence: CDR1 MDHEN, CDR2 SYDVKM. CDR3 sequence: CASSSGQGADYGYTF. CDR3 DNA: TGTGCCAGCAGTTCAGGACAGGGGGCGGACTATGGCTACACCTTC.

The chain is built from TRBV24-1 and TRBJ2-1, with D possibly being TRBD1 (5 bases). V shed 2 bases and J shed 0 bases, with 13 bases lying between them. CDR1 KGHDR and CDR2 SFDVKD come from the germline V gene. CDR3 length: 17 residues. The CDR3 DNA is TGTGCCACCAGTGATTCCCTAGGACACAGCTCCTACAATGAGCAGTTCTTC. Protein sequence: CATSDSLGHSSYNEQFF.

This clonotype was detected many times. The J gene is TRBJ1-1, the V gene TRBV30, with no clear D. The CDR3 is 12 residues long. Germline assignment: CDR1 GTSNPN and CDR2 SVGIG (reference sequence). The V end was cut by 1 base, the J end by 5 bases, with 8 bases between. CDR3 bases: TGTGCCTGGAGTGGGCGACAAACTGAAGCTTTCTTT. Its translation: CAWSGRQTEAFF.

This clonotype occurred many times. The chain is built from TRBV25-1 and TRBJ2-1, with no clear D. Germline assignment: CDR1 MGHDK and CDR2 SYGVNS. The CDR3 has 10 amino acids. The germline V and J ends were trimmed by 4 bases and 10 bases, with 5 bases remaining between them. CDR3 DNA: TGTGCCAGCAGTGGGTCCGAGCAGTTCTTC. Translating gives CASSGSEQFF.

This clonotype showed up just a few times. The junction and the germline gene differ at one end; a read error may be behind it. The J gene is TRBJ2-7, the V gene TRBV6-1, with unresolved D. Germline assignment: CDR1 MNHNS and CDR2 SASEGT. The CDR3 runs to 11 residues. The CDR3 loop reads CASSEWADSRF. CDR3 nucleotides: TGTGCCAGCAGTGAATGGGCAGACTCTCGCTTC.

Regarding this clonotype: Without the conserved terminal phenylalanine or tryptophan, this CDR3 likely stems from a read error. V usage is TRBV19 and J usage is TRBJ2-5, with 11 bases identical to TRBD2. V was pared by 0 bases and J by 3 bases, with 6 bases of the junction left unmatched. This CDR3 is 17 amino acids long. Germline V lookup: CDR1 LNHDA, CDR2 SQIVND (reference sequence). CDR3 in DNA: TGTGCCAGTAGTATAGAAACTAGCGGGGGCCTAAAAGAGACCCAGTACTCC. This encodes CASSIETSGGLKETQYS.

This clonotype was observed a few times. The V call is TRBV27, the J call TRBJ2-1, with D perhaps assigned TRBD1 or TRBD2 (5 bases each). V lost 2 bases, J lost 8 bases, and 13 bases lay in between. This CDR3 is built from 14 residues. From germline, CDR1 is MNHEY and CDR2 SMNVEV (reference sequence). The CDR3 nucleotides are TGTGCCAGCAGTTTACATGGGGCCGGGGATGAGCAGTTCTTC. This gives the protein CASSLHGAGDEQFF.

This clonotype was seen only a few times. DNA for the CDR3: TGCAGTGCTAGAGAGGGCCCGACCGGTGAGCAGTTCTTC. As protein: CSAREGPTGEQFF. The V and J genes are TRBV20-1 and TRBJ2-1, with unresolved D. V gave up 0 bases and J gave up 9 bases, with 12 bases separating them. CDR3 size: 13 residues. Germline lookup yields CDR1 DFQATT and CDR2 SNEGSKA (reference sequence).

This clonotype has just a few counts. The rearrangement joins TRBV9 to TRBJ2-5, with D possibly being TRBD1 (10 bases). CDR1 and CDR2 (germline): SGDLS, YYNGEE. The CDR3 is 18 residues long. Between the trimmed V and J ends, which lost 5 bases and 2 bases, there was a span of 25 bases. The CDR3 DNA sequence: TGTGCCAGCAGTGCGACAGGGGGCGCGGGAGGGCTTCAAGAGACCCAGTACTTC. Protein: CASSATGGAGGLQETQYF.

The V and J genes are TRBV10-2 and TRBJ1-6; 7 nucleotides align to TRBD1. V lost 6 bases and J lost 4; bases outside the gene matches: 9. From germline, CDR1 is WSHSY and CDR2 SAAADI. This CDR3 is built from 16 residues. CDR3 bases: TGCGCCAGCAGAGATACCGGACAGGTGTATAATTCACCCCTCCACTTT. It translates to CASRDTGQVYNSPLHF.

This clonotype appeared a few times. V is TRBV4-3 and J is TRBJ2-3, with D possibly being TRBD1 (6 bases). The V gene lost 0 bases and the J gene lost 5 bases, with 21 bases spanning the gap. In germline, CDR1 is LGHNA, CDR2 YSLEER. This CDR3 region has 18 residues. In nucleotides, the CDR3 is TGCGCCAGCAGCCAAGATTTCGTACGCAGCAGCAGGGGAGATACGCAGTATTTT. Protein sequence: CASSQDFVRSSRGDTQYF.

As to this clonotype: Germline and junction disagree at one end, which may indicate a read error. This chain uses TRBV19 with TRBJ2-1, with D maybe TRBD2 (5 bases). Germline CDR1 and CDR2: LNHDA and SQIVND (reference sequence). The CDR3 loop spans 15 amino acids. The CDR3 DNA reads TGTGTCAGTAGTATCTCTAGCCCCTCCTACAACGAGCAGTTCTTC. Its protein product is CVSSISSPSYNEQFF.

This clonotype was seen repeatedly, ten times or more. V is TRBV28 and J is TRBJ2-7; TRBD2 matches 7 bases. Germline CDR1 is MDHEN and CDR2 is SYDVKM. Unmatched junction bases numbered 5, after V lost 5 bases and J lost 4 bases. CDR3 length equals 13 residues. The CDR3 nucleotides are TGTGCCAGCAGTCCCCCGGGGGGTTACGAGCAGTACTTC. Protein product: CASSPPGGYEQYF. The whole variable domain, filled in from reference TRBV28 and TRBJ2-7, reads DVKVTQSSRYLVKRTGEKVFLECVQDMDHENMFWYRQDPGLGLRLIYFSYDVKMKEKGDIPEGYSVSREKKERFSLILESASTNQTSMYLCASSPPGGYEQYFGPGTRLTVT.

Comments on this clonotype: A read error is possible here, since a much larger clone lies one base away. The genes are TRBV7-9 and TRBJ2-5; 8 bases match TRBD1. CDR1 is SEHNR, CDR2 FQNEAQ, per germline (reference sequence). V was clipped by 0 bases and J by 9 bases; unmatched bases: 9. There are 15 residues in the CDR3. In DNA, the CDR3 is TGTGCCAGCAGCTTAGCGGCCAGGGGGCTGGAGCCCCAGTACTTC. It is translated as CASSLAARGLEPQYF.

In the case of this clonotype: The junction shows a germline mismatch at one end, possibly a read error. The V gene is TRBV3-1, the J gene TRBJ2-5; no clear D. Germline-derived CDR1 and CDR2 are LGHDT and YNNKEL (reference sequence). The CDR3 sequence is 12 residues long. The CDR3 nucleotides read TGTGCCAGCAGCCAAGATGAAGAGGCCCAGTACTTC. Its translation: CASSQDEEAQYF.

Comment on this clonotype: Given a much more abundant clone one base away, this may be a read error. The conserved closing phenylalanine or tryptophan is absent in this CDR3, likely reflecting a read error. The CDR3 DNA is TGCGCCAGCAGCCAAGATAGGCAGGGGGACACTGAAGCTTTCCTT. Its protein is CASSQDRQGDTEAFL. V is TRBV4-3 and J is TRBJ1-1; 7 nucleotides align to TRBD1. The length of the CDR3 is 15 residues. CDR1 is LGHNA, CDR2 YSLEER, per germline. V trimming: 0 bases; J trimming: 3 bases; junction bases outside the gene matches: 4.

This clonotype was counted a few times. This chain connects TRBV4-3 to TRBJ2-1, with no clear D. The CDR3 covers 16 residues. V dropped 0 bases and J dropped 1 base, with 10 bases sitting between them. Germline V gene sequence: CDR1 LGHNA, CDR2 YSLEER. The CDR3 reads CASSQEARRSYNEQFF. The CDR3 coding sequence is TGCGCCAGCAGCCAAGAAGCGCGGAGATCCTACAATGAGCAGTTCTTC.

This clonotype was observed a few times. This rearrangement joins TRBV11-2 to TRBJ2-3; D remains unclear. This CDR3 has 12 residues. CDR1 SGHAT and CDR2 FQNNGV come from the germline V gene. Trimming removed 7 bases from V and 1 base from J, with 6 bases in between. CDR3 loop: CASNLGTDTQYF. The CDR3 coding sequence is TGTGCCAGCAACCTGGGCACAGATACGCAGTATTTT.